This T cell receptor beta chain appears in the sequencing data of a study of cytomegalovirus exposure and HLA in healthy donors (dated by TCRdb to 2017 to 2019). With respect to the entire study: An earlier analysis of several hundred of the donors reported 276 Gb of sequence data and some 110 million unique TCR beta sequences obtained from roughly 170 million T cells. The aim of the study was to test whether cataloging public T cell receptors could identify signatures of past pathogen exposure. Along with the approximately 620-subject first cohort, a separate validation cohort of over 90 different subjects was used. A handful of DR-DQ haplotypes were handled as single units for association and clustering because linkage in the cohort was strong. Using immunosequencing, the study profiled T cell repertoires from about 650 subjects and related those repertoires to cytomegalovirus serostatus. Among several hundred genotyped donors of the cohort, an average of around 250,000 unique TCR beta nucleotide sequences was sequenced per donor, of which about 19% were non-productive. A later analysis re-analyzed previously published TCR beta repertoires from 650 to 800 donors and added high-resolution HLA genotyping to study TCR occurrence patterns. Genome-wide SNP genotypes for about 65% of the roughly 700 donors were used in a later genetic analysis, which treated that subset as a discovery cohort. The number of donors typed differed by locus, with 629-630 for A, B, C, DRB1 and DQB1, more than 500 for DQA1, 600 to 610 for DPA1, and around 460 for DPB1. An early release that covered fewer than 750 HLA-typed donors contained about 290 gigabases of sequencing data and about 84 million unique TCR sequences. In the later analysis, no new phenotypic data were used to find candidate immune exposures; instead, reliance was placed on TCR beta sequences and their occurrence across donors. All discovery cohort repertoires had been generated using a single sequencing platform. The genetic ancestry cluster associated with self-reported Caucasian donors included about 81% of the roughly 380 genotyped donors. To predict cytomegalovirus infection status, the study combined high-throughput TCR immunosequencing, statistical association of individual TCRs with disease status, and machine learning. HLA typing covered class I and class II loci at four-digit resolution. Alongside the repertoire data, information on donor age, sex, ethnicity and CMV serostatus was compiled. In an earlier analysis of 587 of the donors, high-throughput TCR beta sequencing was used to judge whether each TCR beta V gene segment behaved as functional or pseudogenic. What the authors observed across the whole study: A few of the identified cytomegalovirus-associated TCR beta chains were confirmed in vitro to be specific for cytomegalovirus antigens. It was suggested by the authors that the approach could potentially be generalized to other disease states and immunological phenotypes. A total of fewer than 200 TCR beta chains were listed by the study as associated with cytomegalovirus. In a later analysis, HLA-associated TCR beta chains showed more clonal expansion and lower generation probabilities than non-associated chains that were equally common. In a later analysis, several top co-occurrence clusters were reported to appear linked to parvovirus B19, influenza, CMV and Epstein-Barr virus. In both the original and validation cohorts, the classifier was reported to diagnose cytomegalovirus status with high specificity and sensitivity. A further reported finding was that TCR beta sequences accurately predicted the HLA-A and HLA-B alleles for most subjects in the first cohort. Compared with the roughly 700-donor mean, donors in an Asian-associated ancestry cluster had fewer N-insertions in productive TCRs, according to a later genetic analysis. Most CMV-associated TCR beta chains appeared to be HLA-restricted in a later analysis, and the HLA associations seemed to be driven largely by CMV exposure. When HLA alleles, especially DR and DQ, strongly co-occurred, attributing TCR associations to individual alleles was difficult. Some IMGT-functional V segments, including TRBV6-2 and TRBV6-3, could not be told apart with the 87-base-pair reads, so those segments were excluded. Linkage disequilibrium might explain the correlated functional status among segregating V segments, but an unknown experimental factor could not be ruled out. In a later analysis, TCR association rates were found to vary across HLA loci, with the most associated TCRs seen for DRB1 alleles and the fewest for HLA-C alleles. In an earlier analysis of around 600 of the donors, most TCR beta V segments appeared in productive rearrangements about 87% or about 30% of the time, broadly matching IMGT annotations. A later genetic analysis associated a missense DCLRE1C variant with V-gene and J-gene trimming of TCR beta chains, and an independent cohort replicated the association. In this cohort, only TCR beta chains were sequenced, and detectable features were limited by the absence of alpha or paired-chain data. Sequencing depth was assumed to be roughly uniform across donors in the presence/absence analyses, though that assumption may not hold. A cluster of highly shared sequence variants was judged likely to be a technical artifact of the sequencing pipeline. Because counts were too low, roughly 17 rarely observed V segments, including chromosome 9 orphons, were left out of the earlier analysis of about 620 of the donors. CMV serostatus was the only immune exposure information available for the cohort. In a later analysis, some 18,000 TCR beta sequences were associated with specific HLA alleles at a false discovery rate of 0.05. Across donors, most TCR sequences were observed very rarely, whereas some public TCRs were present in many individuals. HLA typing was unavailable for some donors at each locus, so association tests used only the typed subset.

The CDR3 contains 16 residues, cysteine and phenylalanine counted. Just the 48-base CDR3 DNA is kept, in frame starting at base 1. V has 0 bases trimmed and J has 4 bases trimmed; junction bases matching no gene number 6. CDR1 is given as ENHRY and CDR2 as SYGVKD, both from the germline V gene. The cohort consisted of fewer than 700 healthy bone marrow donors. At the time of sampling, every cohort member was nominally healthy, though immune exposures that went unrecorded were likely present. The donor was CMV seronegative and was included in the group of hundreds of seronegative cohort members. Every donor gave a peripheral blood sample, and the peripheral blood mononuclear cells from that sample were used for TCR beta sequencing. Genomic DNA extraction from the blood cell samples was performed with the Qiagen DNeasy Blood Extraction Kit. Notes on this clone: Its antigen is still unknown. Base qualities were left out, and no much larger clone turns up one base away.

Library preparation used the immunoSEQ multiplex PCR assay. For the multiplex PCR, a mixture combining 60 forward primers for TCR Vbeta segments and 13 reverse primers for TCR Jbeta segments was used. Amplification of the CDR3 region of rearranged TCR beta genes was performed with a multiplex PCR assay on genomic DNA. On the Illumina HiSeq System, the amplified TCR beta libraries were sequenced as 87-base-pair reads. On the authors' methods: In a later analysis, roughly 80 million unique TCR beta chains were counted across the roughly 670 repertoires, and roughly 11 million of these chains were shared by at least two donors. Raw reads were error-corrected and collapsed into unique sequences by a nearest-neighbor algorithm in which closely related sequences were merged to remove PCR and sequencing errors. CDR3 sequences were aligned to IMGT reference sequences to assign V, D and J gene segments. For a sequence to be retained, a match of at least six nucleotides was required to both a V gene segment and a J gene segment. Rearrangements were called productive when the CDR3 lacked stop codons and stayed in frame with V and J; all others were non-productive. Following IMGT convention, CDR3 was defined as the stretch from the second conserved V-encoded cysteine to the conserved J-encoded phenylalanine. The earlier analysis of 587 of the donors excluded any sequence lacking an unambiguous match to a single V gene segment. An earlier analysis of 550 to 650 of the donors classified V segments as functional when productive rearrangements were above 56.7% and as segregating when the standard deviation between donors was above 5%. A statistical classification framework was built to diagnose cytomegalovirus status from the catalog of TCR beta chain sequences. V and J gene assignment, in a later analysis, came from comparing TCR nucleotide sequences with IMGT/GENE-DB human TR gene sequences. A later analysis assigned CDR3 sequences and most-parsimonious VDJ recombination scenarios with the TCRdist pipeline. A later analysis defined each TCR beta chain by its CDR3 amino acid sequence plus V-gene family, and excluded reads lacking a unique V-gene family. A later analysis removed several hundred highly shared, low-generation-probability nucleotide sequences to deal with suspected cross-contamination and a sequencing artifact. In a later analysis, a clonal expansion index was calculated for each public chain from normalized within-repertoire ranks of inferred template counts. Generation probabilities in a later analysis came from a VDJ recombination model fitted to out-of-frame rearrangements, and those results were checked against IGoR. A later analysis scored TCR-TCR, TCR-HLA and TCR-CMV co-occurrence with hypergeometric tests, applying a repertoire-size bias correction to TCR pairs. False discovery rates were estimated in a later analysis by permuting HLA or CMV assignments 20 times. A later analysis grouped co-occurring TCRs with DBSCAN, adding TCRdist sequence similarity when clustering within HLA-allele-positive subsets. Co-occurrence clustering excluded repertoires with fewer than 30,000 or more than 120,000 public chains, plus five with anomalous nucleotide sharing. Imported from immuneACCESS, the table was reduced by TCRdb to in-frame sequences with V and J called. These copies leave out some clones; in studies compared against another copy, an unresolved V gene accounts for under half, and the cause of the remainder is not known. The V and J calls and clone size were taken over from that table, and D and trimming were inferred from the DNA. This sample is represented by roughly 100,000 clones; approximately 74% of them were singletons. The biggest ten clones account for around 1.9% of the sample.

This clonotype originated in a woman in her thirties or forties in good health and CMV-seronegative. Recombination linked TRBV10-3 to TRBJ2-1; 7 central nucleotides agree with TRBD1. The specimen sequenced was PBMCs. The DNA sequence is as follows: TGTGCCATCAGTGAGTCGAACAGGGGATCTTACAATGAGCAGTTCTTC. This is translated as CAISESNRGSYNEQFF.